This TCR beta chain was identified in a study of CD4 T cells in relation to SARS-CoV-2 and coronaviruses. TCRdb keeps only in-frame clones here, not all; method: immunoSEQ multiplex PCR. Among tens of thousands of clones listed, approximately 80% were seen once. This clone has a handful of counts. Its antigen remains unidentified. Input material: naive CD4+ T cells from PBMCs, cultured in vitro. Described subset: naive CD4+ T cells isolated by negative enrichment. This receptor was obtained from an adult with COVID-19.

CDR3 DNA: TGTGCCAGCAGTAGAACAGGAAGGGACCAGCCCCAGCATTTT. Amino acid sequence: CASSRTGRDQPQHF. V is TRBV6-2 or TRBV6-3 and J is TRBJ1-5; a weak D match, TRBD1 (5 bases). The CDR3 runs to 14 residues. Germline values: CDR1 MNHEY, CDR2 SVGEGT. V was shortened by 5 bases and J by 7 bases, with 15 bases between the two germline ends.